The 2 T cell receptor beta chains reported below all come from one sample, sequenced in a study of identical twins. Using its own MiXCR run on the 5' RACE reads, TCRdb lists one record per CDR3 protein. Among 1.5 million to 2 million distinct CDR3 sequences, under 35% were seen once, and the ten largest hold about 0.3%. Material: cord blood. Source of these receptors: a newborn girl in good health.

The chain's CDR3 is CATSDPPGPRNTGELFF. CDR3 in DNA: TGTGCCACCAGTGATCCCCCAGGACCCAGGAACACCGGGGAGCTGTTTTTT. The chain links TRBV24-1 to TRBJ2-2; D gene ambiguous. The CDR3 has 17 amino acids. Germline CDR1 KGHDR, CDR2 SFDVKD. Trimming cost V 3 bases and J 1 base, with 14 bases left between them.

The rearrangement links TRBV20-1 to TRBJ1-2, with 8 bases lining up with TRBD1. CDR3 length equals 14 residues. Germline assignment: CDR1 DFQATT and CDR2 SNEGSKA (reference sequence). V lost 7 bases and J lost 7; bases outside the gene matches: 14. CDR3 sequence: CSVDPRGRLGGYTF. CDR3 in DNA: TGCAGTGTCGACCCCAGGGGGCGCTTAGGTGGCTACACCTTC.